This note documents a single T cell receptor beta chain sequence. PCR primers comprised 60 Vbeta and 13 Jbeta primers. Clones were read by immunoSEQ multiplex PCR, and TCRdb kept only the in-frame ones, dropping some. The table lists 160,000 or so clones, around 78% of them singletons. This sample is drawn from a study of cytomegalovirus exposure and HLA in healthy donors. The germline V and J ends were trimmed by 0 bases and 8 bases, with 7 bases remaining between them. Germline CDR1 ENHRY, CDR2 SYGVKD. The CDR3 is 13 residues long. Specimen: PBMCs. The rearrangement uses TRBV10-3 and TRBJ1-4; D unresolved. This TCR was recovered from a woman aged 40 to 50 in good health and CMV-seropositive. CDR3 protein: CAISESRGEKLFF. CDR3 nucleotides: TGTGCCATCAGTGAGTCGAGAGGGGAAAAACTGTTTTTT.